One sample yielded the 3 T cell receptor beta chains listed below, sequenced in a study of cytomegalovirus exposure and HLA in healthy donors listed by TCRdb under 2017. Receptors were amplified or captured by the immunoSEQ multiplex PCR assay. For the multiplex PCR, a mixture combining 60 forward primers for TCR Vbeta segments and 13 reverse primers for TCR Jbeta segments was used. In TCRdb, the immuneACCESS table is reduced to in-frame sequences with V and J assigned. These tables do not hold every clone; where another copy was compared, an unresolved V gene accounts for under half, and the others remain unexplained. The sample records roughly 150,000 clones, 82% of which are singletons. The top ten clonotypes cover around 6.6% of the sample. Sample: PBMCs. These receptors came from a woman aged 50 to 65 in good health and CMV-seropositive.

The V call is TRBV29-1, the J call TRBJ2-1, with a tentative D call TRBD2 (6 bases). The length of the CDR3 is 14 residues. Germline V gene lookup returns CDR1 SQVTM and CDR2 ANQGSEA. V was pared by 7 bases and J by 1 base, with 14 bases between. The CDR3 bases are TGCAGCGCCCTGACTAGGGAATCCTACAATGAGCAGTTCTTC. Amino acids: CSALTRESYNEQFF.

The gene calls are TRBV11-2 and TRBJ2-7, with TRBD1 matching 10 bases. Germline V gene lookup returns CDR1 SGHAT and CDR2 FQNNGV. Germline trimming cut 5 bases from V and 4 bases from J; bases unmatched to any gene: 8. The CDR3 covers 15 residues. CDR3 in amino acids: CASSLLGQGKYEQYF. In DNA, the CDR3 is TGTGCCAGCAGCCTACTGGGACAGGGGAAATACGAGCAGTACTTC. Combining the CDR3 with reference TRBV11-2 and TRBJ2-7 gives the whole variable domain EAGVAQSPRYKIIEKRQSVAFWCNPISGHATLYWYQQILGQGPKLLIQFQNNGVVDDSQLPKDRFSAERLKGVDSTLKIQPAKLEDSAVYLCASSLLGQGKYEQYFGPGTRLTVT.

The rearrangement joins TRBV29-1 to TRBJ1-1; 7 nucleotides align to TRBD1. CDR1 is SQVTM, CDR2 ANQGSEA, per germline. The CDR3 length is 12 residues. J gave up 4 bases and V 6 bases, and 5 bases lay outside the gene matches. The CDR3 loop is CSVIPGGTEAFF. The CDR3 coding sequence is TGCAGCGTCATACCAGGGGGCACTGAAGCTTTCTTT.